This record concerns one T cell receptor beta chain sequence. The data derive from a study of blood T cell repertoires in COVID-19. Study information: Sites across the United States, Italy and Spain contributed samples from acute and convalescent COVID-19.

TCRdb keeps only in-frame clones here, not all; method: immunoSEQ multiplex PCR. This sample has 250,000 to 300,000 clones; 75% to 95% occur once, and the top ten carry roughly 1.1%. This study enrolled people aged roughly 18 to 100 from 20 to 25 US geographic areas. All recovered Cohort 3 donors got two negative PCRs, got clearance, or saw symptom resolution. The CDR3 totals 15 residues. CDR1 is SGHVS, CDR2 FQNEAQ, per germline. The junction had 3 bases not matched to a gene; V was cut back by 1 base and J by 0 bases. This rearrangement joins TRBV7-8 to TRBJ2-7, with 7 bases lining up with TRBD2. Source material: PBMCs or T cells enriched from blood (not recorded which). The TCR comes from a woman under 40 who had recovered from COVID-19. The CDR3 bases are TGTGCCAGCAGCTTAGAAGGGAGGGCCTCCTACGAGCAGTACTTC. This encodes CASSLEGRASYEQYF.